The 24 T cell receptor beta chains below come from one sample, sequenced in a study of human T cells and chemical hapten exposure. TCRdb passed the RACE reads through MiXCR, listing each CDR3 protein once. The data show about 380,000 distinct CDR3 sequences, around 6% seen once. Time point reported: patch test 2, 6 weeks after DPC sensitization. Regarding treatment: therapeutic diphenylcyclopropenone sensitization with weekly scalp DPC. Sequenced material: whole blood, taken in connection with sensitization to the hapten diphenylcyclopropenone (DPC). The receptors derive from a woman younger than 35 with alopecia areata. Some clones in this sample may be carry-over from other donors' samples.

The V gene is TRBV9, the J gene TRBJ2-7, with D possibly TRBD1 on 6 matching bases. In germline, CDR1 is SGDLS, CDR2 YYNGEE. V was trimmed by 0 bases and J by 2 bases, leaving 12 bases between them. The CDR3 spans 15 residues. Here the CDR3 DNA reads TGTGCCAGCAGCGTAGGGGGGCAAGAAACCTACGAGCAGTACTTC. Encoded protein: CASSVGGQETYEQYF.

CDR3 bases: TGTGCCAGCAGCTTAATGGGGGCTTCTAGCACAGATACGCAGTATTTT. Amino acids: CASSLMGASSTDTQYF. J is TRBJ2-3 and V is TRBV7-9; D is perhaps TRBD1 (6 bases). With 2 bases removed from V and 0 bases from J, the gap between germline ends came to 12 bases. The CDR3 has 16 amino acids. In germline, CDR1 is SEHNR, CDR2 FQNEAQ (reference sequence).

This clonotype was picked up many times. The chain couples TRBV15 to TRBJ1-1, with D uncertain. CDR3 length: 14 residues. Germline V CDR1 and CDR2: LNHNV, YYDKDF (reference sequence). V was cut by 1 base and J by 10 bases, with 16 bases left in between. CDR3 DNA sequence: TGTGCCACCAGCAGAGGGGCGGAGGTATTAGGAGCTTTCTTT. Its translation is CATSRGAEVLGAFF.

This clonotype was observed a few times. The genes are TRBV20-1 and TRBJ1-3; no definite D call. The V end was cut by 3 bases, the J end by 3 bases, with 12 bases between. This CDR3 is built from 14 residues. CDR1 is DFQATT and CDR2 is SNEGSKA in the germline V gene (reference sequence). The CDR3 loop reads CSASHMLNGNTIYF. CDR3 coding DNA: TGCAGTGCTAGCCACATGTTGAATGGAAACACCATATATTTT.

For the CDR3, the DNA is TGTGCCAGCAGCTCCGGGCGGGGGGCACAAGGAGAGACCCAGTACTTC. Protein product: CASSSGRGAQGETQYF. The chain links TRBV7-3 to TRBJ2-5, with 8 bases identical to TRBD2. V lost 4 bases, J lost 4 bases, and 11 bases stayed unmatched. CDR1 and CDR2 from the germline V gene are SGHTA and FQGTGA. This CDR3 is built from 16 residues.

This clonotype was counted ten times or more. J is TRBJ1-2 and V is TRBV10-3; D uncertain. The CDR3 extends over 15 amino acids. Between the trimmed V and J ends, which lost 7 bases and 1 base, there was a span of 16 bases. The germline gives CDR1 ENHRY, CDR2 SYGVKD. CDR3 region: CAITPDGLLNYGYTF. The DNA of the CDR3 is TGTGCCATCACTCCCGACGGGCTCCTTAACTATGGCTACACCTTC.

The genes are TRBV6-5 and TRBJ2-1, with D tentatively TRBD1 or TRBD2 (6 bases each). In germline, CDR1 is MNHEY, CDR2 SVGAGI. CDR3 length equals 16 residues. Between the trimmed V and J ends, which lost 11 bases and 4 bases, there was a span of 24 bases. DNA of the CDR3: TGTGCCGCCAGCAGTTACTACGGGGGCGAGTACAATGAGCAGTTCTTC. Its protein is CAASSYYGGEYNEQFF.

The CDR3 region is CASTPDERLDQPQHF. The CDR3 nucleotides read TGTGCCAGCACCCCTGACGAAAGACTTGATCAGCCCCAGCATTTT. The chain uses TRBV28 and TRBJ1-5; D gene uncertain. Trimming took off 7 bases at V and 5 bases at J, with 18 bases between the two ends. CDR1 and CDR2 (germline): MDHEN, SYDVKM. The CDR3 has 15 residues.

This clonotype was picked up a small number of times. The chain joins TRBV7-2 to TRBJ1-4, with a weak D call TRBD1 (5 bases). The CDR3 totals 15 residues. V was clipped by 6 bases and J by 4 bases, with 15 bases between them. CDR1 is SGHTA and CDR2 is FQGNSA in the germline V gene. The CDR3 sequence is CASSPRRDRNEKLFF. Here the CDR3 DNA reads TGTGCCAGCAGTCCACGGCGGGACCGTAATGAAAAACTGTTTTTT.

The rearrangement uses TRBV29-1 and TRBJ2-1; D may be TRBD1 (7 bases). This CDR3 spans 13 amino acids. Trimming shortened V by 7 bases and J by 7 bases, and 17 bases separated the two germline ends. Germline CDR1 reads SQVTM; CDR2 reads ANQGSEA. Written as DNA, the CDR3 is TGCAGCGCGGGGGACAGCCTAGGGAATGAGCAGTTCTTC. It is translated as CSAGDSLGNEQFF.

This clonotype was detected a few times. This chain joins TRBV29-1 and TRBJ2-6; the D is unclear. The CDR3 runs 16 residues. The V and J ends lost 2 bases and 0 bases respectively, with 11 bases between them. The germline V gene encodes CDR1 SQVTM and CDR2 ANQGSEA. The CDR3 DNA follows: TGCAGCGTTGAAAGGGCAGGTCTCTCTGGGGCCAACGTCCTGACTTTC. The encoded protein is CSVERAGLSGANVLTF. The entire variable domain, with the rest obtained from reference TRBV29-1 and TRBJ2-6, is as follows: SAVISQKPSRDICQRGTSLTIQCQVDSQVTMMFWYRQQPGQSLTLIATANQGSEATYESGFVIDKFPISRPNLTFSTLTVSNMSPEDSSIYLCSVERAGLSGANVLTFGAGSRLTVL.

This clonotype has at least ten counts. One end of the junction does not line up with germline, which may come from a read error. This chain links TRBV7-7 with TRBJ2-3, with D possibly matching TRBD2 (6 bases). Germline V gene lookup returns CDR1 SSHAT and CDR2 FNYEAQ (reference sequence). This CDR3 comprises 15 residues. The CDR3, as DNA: TGTGCTAGCAGCTTAGAGGCGGGGCGCACAGATACGCAGTATTTT. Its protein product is CASSLEAGRTDTQYF.

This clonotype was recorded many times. The CDR3 DNA reads as TGTGCCAGCAGCTTACTCTCCGAGACCCAGTACTTC. This encodes CASSLLSETQYF. This sequence joins TRBV5-5 and TRBJ2-5; D gene unclear. V shed 2 bases and J shed 5 bases, with 7 bases lying between them. The CDR3 extends over 12 amino acids. CDR1 SGHKS and CDR2 YYEKEE come from the germline V gene (reference sequence).

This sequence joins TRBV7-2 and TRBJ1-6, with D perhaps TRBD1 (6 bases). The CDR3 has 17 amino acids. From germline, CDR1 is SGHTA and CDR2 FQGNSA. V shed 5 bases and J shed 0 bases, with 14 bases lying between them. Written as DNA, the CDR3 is TGTGCCAGCAGCACACCCAGGGGTAGCTCCTATAATTCACCCCTCCACTTT. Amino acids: CASSTPRGSSYNSPLHF.

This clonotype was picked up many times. The DNA for the CDR3 is TGTGCCAGCATCGGGCAGCCCCAGCATTTT. Its translation: CASIGQPQHF. The chain uses TRBV7-2 and TRBJ1-5, with D unclear. The V gene's germline CDR1 is SGHTA and CDR2 FQGNSA. CDR3 size: 10 residues. Trimming shortened V by 7 bases and J by 7 bases, and 5 bases separated the two germline ends.

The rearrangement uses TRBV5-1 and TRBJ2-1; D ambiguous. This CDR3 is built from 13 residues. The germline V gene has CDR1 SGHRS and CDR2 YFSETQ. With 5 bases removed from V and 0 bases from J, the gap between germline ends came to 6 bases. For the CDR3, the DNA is TGCGCCAGCAGAGAAGACTCCTACAATGAGCAGTTCTTC. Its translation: CASREDSYNEQFF.

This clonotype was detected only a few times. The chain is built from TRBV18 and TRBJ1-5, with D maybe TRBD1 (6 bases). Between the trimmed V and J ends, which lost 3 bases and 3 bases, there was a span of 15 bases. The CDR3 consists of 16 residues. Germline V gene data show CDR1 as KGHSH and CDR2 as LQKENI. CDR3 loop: CASSPQQQGHNQPQHF. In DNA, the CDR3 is TGTGCCAGCTCACCGCAACAACAGGGACACAATCAGCCCCAGCATTTT.

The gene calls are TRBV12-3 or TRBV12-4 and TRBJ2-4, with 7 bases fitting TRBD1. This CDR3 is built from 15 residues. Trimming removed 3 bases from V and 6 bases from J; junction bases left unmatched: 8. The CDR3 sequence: CASSFAGTAVNIQYF. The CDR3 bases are TGTGCCAGCAGTTTCGCCGGGACAGCTGTAAACATTCAGTACTTC.

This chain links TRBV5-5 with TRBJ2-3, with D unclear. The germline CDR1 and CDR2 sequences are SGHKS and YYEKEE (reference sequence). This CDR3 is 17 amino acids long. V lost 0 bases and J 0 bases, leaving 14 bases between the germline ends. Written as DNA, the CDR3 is TGTGCCAGCAGCTTGGATCGAGGAAATCCTAGCACAGATACGCAGTATTTT. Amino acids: CASSLDRGNPSTDTQYF. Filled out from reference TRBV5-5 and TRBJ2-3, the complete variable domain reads DAGVTQSPTHLIKTRGQQVTLRCSPISGHKSVSWYQQVLGQGPQFIFQYYEKEERGRGNFPDRFSARQFPNYSSELNVNALLLGDSALYLCASSLDRGNPSTDTQYFGPGTRLTVL.

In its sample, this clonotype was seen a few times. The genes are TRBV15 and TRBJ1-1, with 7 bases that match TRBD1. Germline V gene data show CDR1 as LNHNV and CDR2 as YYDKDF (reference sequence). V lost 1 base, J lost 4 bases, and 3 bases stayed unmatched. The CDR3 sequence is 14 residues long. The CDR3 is CATSRGQGRTEAFF. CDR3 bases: TGTGCCACCAGCAGAGGACAGGGACGCACTGAAGCTTTCTTT.

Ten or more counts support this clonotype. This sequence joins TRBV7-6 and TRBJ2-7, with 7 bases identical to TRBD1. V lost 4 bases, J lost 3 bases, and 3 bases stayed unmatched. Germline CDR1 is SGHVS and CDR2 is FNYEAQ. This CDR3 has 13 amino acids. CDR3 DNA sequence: TGTGCCAGCAGCTGGGACAGTTTCTACGAGCAGTACTTC. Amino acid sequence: CASSWDSFYEQYF.

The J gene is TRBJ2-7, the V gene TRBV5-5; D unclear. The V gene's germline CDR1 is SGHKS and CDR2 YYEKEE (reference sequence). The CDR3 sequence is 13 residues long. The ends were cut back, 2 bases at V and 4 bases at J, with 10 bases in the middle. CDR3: CASSFRAAYEQYF. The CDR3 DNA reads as TGTGCCAGCAGCTTCCGGGCTGCATACGAGCAGTACTTC.

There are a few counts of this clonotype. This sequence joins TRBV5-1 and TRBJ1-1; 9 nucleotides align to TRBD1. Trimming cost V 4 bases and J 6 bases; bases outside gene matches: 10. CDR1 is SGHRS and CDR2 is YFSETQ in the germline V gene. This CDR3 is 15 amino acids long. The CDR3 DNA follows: TGCGCCAGCAGCCGGGAGGGACAGGGAAGGTCTGAAGCTTTCTTT. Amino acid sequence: CASSREGQGRSEAFF.

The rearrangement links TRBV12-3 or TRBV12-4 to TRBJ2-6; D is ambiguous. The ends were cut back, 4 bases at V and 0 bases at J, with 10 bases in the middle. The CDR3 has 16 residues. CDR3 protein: CASSSIPPSGANVLTF. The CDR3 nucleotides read TGTGCCAGCAGTTCAATACCCCCCTCTGGGGCCAACGTCCTGACTTTC.